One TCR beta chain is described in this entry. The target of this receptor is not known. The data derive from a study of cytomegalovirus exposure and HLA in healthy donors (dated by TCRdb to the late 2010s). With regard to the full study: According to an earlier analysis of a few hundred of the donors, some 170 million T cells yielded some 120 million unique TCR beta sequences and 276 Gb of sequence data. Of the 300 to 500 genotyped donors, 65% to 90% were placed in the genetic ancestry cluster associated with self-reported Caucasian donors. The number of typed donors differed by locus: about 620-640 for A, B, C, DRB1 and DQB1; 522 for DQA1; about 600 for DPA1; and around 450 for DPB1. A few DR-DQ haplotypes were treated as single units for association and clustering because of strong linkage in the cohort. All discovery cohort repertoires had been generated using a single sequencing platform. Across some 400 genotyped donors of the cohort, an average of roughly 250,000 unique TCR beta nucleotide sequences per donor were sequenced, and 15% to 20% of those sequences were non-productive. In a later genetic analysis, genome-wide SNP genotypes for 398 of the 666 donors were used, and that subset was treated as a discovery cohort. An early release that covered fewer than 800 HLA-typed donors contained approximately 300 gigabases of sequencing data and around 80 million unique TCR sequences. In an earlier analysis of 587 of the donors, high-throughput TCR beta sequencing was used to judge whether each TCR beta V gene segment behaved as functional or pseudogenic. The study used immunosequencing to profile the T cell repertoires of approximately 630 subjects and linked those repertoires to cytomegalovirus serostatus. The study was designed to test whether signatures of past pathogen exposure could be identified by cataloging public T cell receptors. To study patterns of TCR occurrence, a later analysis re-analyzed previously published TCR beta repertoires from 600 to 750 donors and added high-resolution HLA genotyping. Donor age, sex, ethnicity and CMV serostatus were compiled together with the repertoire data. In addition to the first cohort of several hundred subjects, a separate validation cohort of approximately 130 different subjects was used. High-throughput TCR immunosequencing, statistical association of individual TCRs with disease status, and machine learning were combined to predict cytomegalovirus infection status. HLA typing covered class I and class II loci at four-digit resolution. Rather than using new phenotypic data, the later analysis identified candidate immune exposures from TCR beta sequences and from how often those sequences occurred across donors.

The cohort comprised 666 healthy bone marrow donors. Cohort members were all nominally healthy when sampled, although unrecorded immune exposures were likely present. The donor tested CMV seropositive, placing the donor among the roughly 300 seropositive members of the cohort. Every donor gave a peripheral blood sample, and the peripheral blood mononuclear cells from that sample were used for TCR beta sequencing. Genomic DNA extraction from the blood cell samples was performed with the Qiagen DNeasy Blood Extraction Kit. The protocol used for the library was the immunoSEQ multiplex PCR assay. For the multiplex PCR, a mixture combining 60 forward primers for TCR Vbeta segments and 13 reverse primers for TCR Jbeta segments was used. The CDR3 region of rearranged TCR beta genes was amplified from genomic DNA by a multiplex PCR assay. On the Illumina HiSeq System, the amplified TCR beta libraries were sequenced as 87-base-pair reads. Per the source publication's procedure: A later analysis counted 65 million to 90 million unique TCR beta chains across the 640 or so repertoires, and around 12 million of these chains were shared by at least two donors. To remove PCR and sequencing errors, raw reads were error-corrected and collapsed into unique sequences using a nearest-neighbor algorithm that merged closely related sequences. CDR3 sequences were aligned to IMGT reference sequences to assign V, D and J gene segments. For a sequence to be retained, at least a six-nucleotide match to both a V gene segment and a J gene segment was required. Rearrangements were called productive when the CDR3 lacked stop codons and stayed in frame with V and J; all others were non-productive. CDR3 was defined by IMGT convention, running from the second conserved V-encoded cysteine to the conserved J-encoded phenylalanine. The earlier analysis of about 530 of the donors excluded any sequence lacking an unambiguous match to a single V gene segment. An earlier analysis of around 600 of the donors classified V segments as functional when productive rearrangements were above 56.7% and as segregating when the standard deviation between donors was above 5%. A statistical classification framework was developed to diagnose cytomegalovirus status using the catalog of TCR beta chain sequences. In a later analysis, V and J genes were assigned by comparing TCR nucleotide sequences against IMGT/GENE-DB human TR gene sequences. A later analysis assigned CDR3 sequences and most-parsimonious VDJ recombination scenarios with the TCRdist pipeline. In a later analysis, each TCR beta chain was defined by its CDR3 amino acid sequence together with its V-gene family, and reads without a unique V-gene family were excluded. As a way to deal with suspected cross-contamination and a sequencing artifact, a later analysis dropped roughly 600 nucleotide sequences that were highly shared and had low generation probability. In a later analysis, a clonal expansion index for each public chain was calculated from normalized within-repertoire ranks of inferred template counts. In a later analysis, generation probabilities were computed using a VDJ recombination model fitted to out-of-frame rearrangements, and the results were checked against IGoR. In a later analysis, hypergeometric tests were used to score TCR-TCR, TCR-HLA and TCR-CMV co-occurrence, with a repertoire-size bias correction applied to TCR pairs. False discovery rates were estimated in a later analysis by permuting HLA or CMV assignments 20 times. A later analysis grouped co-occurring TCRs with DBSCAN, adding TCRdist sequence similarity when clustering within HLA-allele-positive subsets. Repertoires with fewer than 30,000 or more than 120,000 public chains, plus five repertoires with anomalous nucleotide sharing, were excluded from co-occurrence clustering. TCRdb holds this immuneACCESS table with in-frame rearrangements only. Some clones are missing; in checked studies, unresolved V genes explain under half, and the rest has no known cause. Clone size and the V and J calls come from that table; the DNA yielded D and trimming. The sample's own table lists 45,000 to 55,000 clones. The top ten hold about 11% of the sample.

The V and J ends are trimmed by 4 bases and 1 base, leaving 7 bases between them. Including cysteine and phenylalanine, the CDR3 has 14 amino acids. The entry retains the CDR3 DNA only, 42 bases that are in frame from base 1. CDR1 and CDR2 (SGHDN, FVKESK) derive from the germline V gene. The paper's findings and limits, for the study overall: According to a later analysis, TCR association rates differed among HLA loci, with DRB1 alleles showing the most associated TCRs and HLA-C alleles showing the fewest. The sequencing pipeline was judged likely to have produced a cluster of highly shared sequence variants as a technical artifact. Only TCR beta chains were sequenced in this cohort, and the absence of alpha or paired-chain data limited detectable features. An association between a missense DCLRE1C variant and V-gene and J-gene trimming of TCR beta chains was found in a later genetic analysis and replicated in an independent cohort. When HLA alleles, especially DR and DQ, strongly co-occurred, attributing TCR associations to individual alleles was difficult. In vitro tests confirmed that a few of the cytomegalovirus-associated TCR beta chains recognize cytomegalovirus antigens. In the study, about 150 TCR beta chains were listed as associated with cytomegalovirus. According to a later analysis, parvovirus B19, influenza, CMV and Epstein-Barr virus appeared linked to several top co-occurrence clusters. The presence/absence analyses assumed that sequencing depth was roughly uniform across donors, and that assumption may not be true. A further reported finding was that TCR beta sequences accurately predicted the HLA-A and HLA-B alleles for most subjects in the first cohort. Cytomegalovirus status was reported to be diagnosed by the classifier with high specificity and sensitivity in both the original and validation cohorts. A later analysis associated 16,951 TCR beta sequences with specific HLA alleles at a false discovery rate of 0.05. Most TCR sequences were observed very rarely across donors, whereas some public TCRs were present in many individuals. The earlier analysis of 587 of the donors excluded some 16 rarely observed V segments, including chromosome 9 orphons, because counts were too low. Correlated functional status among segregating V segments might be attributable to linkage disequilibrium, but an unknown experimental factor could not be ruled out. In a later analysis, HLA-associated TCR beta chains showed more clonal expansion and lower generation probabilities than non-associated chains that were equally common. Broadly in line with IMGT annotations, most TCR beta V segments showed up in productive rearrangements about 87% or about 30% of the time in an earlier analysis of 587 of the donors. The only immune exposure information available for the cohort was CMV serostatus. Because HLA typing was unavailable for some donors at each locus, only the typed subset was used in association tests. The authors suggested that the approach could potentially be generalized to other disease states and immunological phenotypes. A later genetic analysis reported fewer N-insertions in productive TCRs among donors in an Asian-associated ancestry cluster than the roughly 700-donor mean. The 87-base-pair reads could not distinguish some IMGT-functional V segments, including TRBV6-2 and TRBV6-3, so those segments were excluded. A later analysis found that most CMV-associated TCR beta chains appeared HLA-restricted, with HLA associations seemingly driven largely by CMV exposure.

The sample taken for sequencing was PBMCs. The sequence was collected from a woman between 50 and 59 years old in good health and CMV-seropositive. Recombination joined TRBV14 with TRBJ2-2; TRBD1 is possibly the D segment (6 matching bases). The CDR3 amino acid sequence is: CASSPQGNTGELFF. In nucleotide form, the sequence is TGTGCCAGCAGCCCACAGGGGAACACCGGGGAGCTGTTTTTT.